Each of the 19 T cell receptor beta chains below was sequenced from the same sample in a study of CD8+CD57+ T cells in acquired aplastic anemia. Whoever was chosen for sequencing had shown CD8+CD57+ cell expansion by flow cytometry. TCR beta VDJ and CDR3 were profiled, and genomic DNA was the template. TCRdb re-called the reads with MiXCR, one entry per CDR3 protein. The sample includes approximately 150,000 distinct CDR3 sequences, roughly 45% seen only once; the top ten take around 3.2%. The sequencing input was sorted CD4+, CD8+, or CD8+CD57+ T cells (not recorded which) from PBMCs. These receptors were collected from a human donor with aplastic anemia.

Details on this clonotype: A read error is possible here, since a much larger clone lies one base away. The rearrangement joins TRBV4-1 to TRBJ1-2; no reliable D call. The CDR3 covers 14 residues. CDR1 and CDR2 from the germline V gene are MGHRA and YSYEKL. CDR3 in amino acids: CASSQVSLTSGYAF. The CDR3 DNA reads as TGCGCCAGCAGCCAAGTTTCCCTTACGAGCGGCTACGCCTTC.

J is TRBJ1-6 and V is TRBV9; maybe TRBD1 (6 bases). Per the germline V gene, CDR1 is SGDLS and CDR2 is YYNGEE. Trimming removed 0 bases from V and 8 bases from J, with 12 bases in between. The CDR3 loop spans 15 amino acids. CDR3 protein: CASSVVGTPHSPLHF. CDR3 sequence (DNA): TGTGCCAGCAGCGTAGTCGGGACACCCCATTCACCCCTCCACTTT.

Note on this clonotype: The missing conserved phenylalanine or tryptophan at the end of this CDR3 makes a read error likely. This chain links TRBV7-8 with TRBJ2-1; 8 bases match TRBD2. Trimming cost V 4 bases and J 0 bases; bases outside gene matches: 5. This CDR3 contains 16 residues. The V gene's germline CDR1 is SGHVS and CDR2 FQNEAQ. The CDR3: CASSSEGTSSYNEQFS. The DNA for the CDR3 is TGTGCCAGCAGCTCAGAAGGGACTAGCTCCTACAATGAGCAGTTCTCC.

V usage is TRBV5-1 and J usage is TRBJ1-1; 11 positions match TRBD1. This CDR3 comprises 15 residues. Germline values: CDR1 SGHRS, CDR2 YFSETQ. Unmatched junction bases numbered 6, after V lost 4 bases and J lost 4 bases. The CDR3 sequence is CASSLRTGGFTEAFF. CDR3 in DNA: TGCGCCAGCAGCCTTCGGACAGGGGGCTTCACTGAAGCTTTCTTT.

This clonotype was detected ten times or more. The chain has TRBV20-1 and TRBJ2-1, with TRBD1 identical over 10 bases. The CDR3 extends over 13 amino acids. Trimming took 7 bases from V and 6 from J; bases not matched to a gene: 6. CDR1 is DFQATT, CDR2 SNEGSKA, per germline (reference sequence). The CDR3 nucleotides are TGCAGTGAGACGGACAGGGGGTCCAATGAGCAGTTCTTC. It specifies CSETDRGSNEQFF.

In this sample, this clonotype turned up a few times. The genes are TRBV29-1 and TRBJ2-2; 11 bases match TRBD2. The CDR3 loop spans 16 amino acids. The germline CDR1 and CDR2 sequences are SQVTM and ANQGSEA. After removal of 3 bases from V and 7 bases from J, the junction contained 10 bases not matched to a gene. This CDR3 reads CSVDGVAGGPGGELFF. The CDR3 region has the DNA TGCAGCGTTGATGGGGTAGCGGGGGGGCCTGGCGGGGAGCTGTTTTTT.

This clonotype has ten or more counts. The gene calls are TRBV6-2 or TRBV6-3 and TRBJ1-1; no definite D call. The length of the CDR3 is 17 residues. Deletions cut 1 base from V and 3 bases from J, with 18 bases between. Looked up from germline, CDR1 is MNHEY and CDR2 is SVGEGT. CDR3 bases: TGTGCCAGCAGTTACTTTCCGGGGAGGAATATGGACACTGAAGCTTTCTTT. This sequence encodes CASSYFPGRNMDTEAFF.

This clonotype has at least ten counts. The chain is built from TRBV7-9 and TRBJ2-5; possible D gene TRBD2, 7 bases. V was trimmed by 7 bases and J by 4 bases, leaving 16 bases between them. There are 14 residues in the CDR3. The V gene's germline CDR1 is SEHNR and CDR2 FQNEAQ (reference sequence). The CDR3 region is CASTFGRGGETQYF. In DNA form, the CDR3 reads TGTGCCAGCACCTTTGGTAGGGGGGGAGAGACCCAGTACTTC.

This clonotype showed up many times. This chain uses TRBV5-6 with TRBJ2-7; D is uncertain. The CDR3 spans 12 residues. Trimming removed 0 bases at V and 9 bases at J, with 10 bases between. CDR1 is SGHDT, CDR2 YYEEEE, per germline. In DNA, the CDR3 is TGTGCCAGCAGCTTGGGGACCTTCGGGCAGTACGTC. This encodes CASSLGTFGQYV.

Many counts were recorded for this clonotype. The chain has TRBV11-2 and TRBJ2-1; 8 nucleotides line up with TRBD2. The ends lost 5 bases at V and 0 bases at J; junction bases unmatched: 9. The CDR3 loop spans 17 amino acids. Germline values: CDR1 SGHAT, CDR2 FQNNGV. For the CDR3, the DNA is TGTGCCAGCAGCCCCGGCCGACTAGCGTTCTCCTACAATGAGCAGTTCTTC. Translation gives CASSPGRLAFSYNEQFF.

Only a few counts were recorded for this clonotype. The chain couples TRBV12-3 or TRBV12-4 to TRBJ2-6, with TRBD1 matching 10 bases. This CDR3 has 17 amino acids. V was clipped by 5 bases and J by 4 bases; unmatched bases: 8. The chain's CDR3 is CASSPGTGVGGANVLTF. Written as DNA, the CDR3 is TGTGCCAGCAGTCCCGGGACAGGGGTAGGAGGGGCCAACGTCCTGACTTTC.

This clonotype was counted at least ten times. The CDR3 nucleotides are TGCAGTGCTAGTCGCGCAGATACGCAGTATTTT. Translating it yields CSASRADTQYF. The chain employs TRBV20-1 and TRBJ2-3; D is unclear. Looked up from germline, CDR1 is DFQATT and CDR2 is SNEGSKA (reference sequence). The CDR3 loop spans 11 amino acids. V lost 3 bases and J lost 4, with 5 bases in between.

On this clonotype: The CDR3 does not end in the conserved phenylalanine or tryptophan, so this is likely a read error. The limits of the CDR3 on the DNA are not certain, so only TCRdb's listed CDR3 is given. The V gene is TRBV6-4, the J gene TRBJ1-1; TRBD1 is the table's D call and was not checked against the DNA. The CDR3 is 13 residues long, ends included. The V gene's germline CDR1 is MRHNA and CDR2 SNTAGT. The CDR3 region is CASSSTLQGSVFL.

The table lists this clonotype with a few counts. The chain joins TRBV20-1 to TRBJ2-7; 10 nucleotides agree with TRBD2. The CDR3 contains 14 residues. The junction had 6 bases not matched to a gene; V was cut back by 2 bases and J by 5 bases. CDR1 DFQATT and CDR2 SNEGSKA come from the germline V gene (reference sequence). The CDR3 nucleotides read TGCAGTGCTAGACGGGCTAGCGGGAGCAACGAGCAGTACTTC. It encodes CSARRASGSNEQYF.

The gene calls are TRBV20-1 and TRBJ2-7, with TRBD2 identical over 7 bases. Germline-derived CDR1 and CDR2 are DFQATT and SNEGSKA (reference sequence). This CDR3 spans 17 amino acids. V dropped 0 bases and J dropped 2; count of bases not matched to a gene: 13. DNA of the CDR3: TGCAGTGCTAGAGATCGGCGGCTGGCGGGGGTTGCCTACGAGCAGTACTTC. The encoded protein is CSARDRRLAGVAYEQYF.

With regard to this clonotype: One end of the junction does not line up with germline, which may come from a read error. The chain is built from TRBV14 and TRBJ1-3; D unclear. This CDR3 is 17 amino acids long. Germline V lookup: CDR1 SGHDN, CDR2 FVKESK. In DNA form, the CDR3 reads TGTGCCAGCACACGGAACCTAGGGCCTCCCGTGGGAAACATCATATATTTT. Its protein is CASTRNLGPPVGNIIYF.

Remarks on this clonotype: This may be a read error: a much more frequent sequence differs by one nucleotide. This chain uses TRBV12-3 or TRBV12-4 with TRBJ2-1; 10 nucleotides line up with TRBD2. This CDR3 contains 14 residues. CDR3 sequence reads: CAMSGGAIYNGQFF. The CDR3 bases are TGTGCCATGAGCGGGGGGGCAATCTACAATGGGCAGTTCTTC.

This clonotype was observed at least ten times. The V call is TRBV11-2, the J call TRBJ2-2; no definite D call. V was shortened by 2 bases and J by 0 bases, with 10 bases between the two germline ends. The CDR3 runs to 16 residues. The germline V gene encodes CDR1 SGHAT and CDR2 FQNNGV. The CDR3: CASSLHPTANTGELFF. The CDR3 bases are TGTGCCAGCAGCTTACATCCAACAGCGAACACCGGGGAGCTGTTTTTT.

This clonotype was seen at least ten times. The CDR3 DNA reads as TGCGCCAGCAGCCAAGAATTGCAGGGGAGAGAGGGCTACACCTTC. As protein: CASSQELQGREGYTF. The chain combines TRBV4-3 with TRBJ1-2, with D possibly being TRBD1 (6 bases). V lost 0 bases and J lost 8, with 16 bases in between. The CDR3 is 15 amino acids. Germline V gene data show CDR1 as LGHNA and CDR2 as YSLEER.